A single sample gave rise to the 12 T cell receptor beta chains below, sequenced in a study of cytomegalovirus exposure and HLA in healthy donors. The PCR had 60 Vbeta and 13 Jbeta primers. The protocol was immunoSEQ multiplex PCR, while the TCRdb copy is restricted to in-frame clones and leaves out a portion. The table shows some 120,000 clones, with 70% to 75% occurring only once. Sequencing input: PBMCs. These receptors originate from a woman in her thirties or forties in good health and CMV-seronegative.

The chain is built from TRBV5-6 and TRBJ1-3; D unresolved. The CDR3 has 15 residues. Deletions cut 2 bases from V and 4 bases from J, with 13 bases between. Germline V lookup: CDR1 SGHDT, CDR2 YYEEEE. This CDR3 is CASSLPPHYGNTIYF. DNA for the CDR3: TGTGCCAGCAGCTTACCCCCCCACTACGGAAACACCATATATTTT. Combining the CDR3 with reference TRBV5-6 and TRBJ1-3 gives the whole variable domain DAGVTQSPTHLIKTRGQQVTLRCSPKSGHDTVSWYQQALGQGPQFIFQYYEEEERQRGNFPDRFSGHQFPNYSSELNVNALLLGDSALYLCASSLPPHYGNTIYFGEGSWLTVV.

CDR3 loop: CASSAAGALQETQYF. CDR3 coding DNA: TGTGCCAGCAGCGCAGCGGGGGCCCTCCAAGAGACCCAGTACTTC. The gene calls are TRBV5-4 and TRBJ2-5; 8 positions match TRBD2. Germline loops: CDR1 SGHNT, CDR2 YYREEE (reference sequence). With 4 bases clipped from V and 1 base from J, the junction kept 6 bases outside the gene matches. This CDR3 is 15 amino acids long.

J is TRBJ2-5 and V is TRBV6-6; D remains unclear. Germline V CDR1 and CDR2: MNHNY, SVGAGI (reference sequence). There are 14 residues in the CDR3. The ends were cut back, 5 bases at V and 0 bases at J, with 10 bases in the middle. The CDR3: CASSPYQYQETQYF. CDR3 coding DNA: TGTGCCAGCAGTCCCTACCAATACCAAGAGACCCAGTACTTC.

In the case of this clone: The identical CDR3 is also encoded by other nucleotide sequences in the sample. This chain uses TRBV5-1 with TRBJ2-5; 8 positions match TRBD1. V trimming: 2 bases; J trimming: 5 bases; junction bases outside the gene matches: 8. This CDR3 contains 15 residues. The germline CDR1 and CDR2 sequences are SGHRS and YFSETQ. The CDR3 sequence is CASSFPDRGLETQYF. Here the CDR3 DNA reads TGCGCCAGCAGCTTCCCCGACAGGGGACTCGAGACCCAGTACTTC. The full variable domain, completed using reference TRBV5-1 and TRBJ2-5, is KAGVTQTPRYLIKTRGQQVTLSCSPISGHRSVSWYQQTPGQGLQFLFEYFSETQRNKGNFPGRFSGRQFSNSRSEMNVSTLELGDSALYLCASSFPDRGLETQYFGPGTRLLVL.

The rearrangement links TRBV11-3 to TRBJ2-7, with 9 bases matching TRBD1. The ends lost 4 bases at V and 3 bases at J; junction bases unmatched: 4. Looked up from germline, CDR1 is SGHNT and CDR2 is YENEEA. The CDR3 consists of 14 residues. The chain's CDR3 is CASSSMTGGYEQYF. CDR3 sequence (DNA): TGTGCCAGCAGCTCAATGACAGGGGGCTACGAGCAGTACTTC. Complete variable domain (other parts from reference TRBV11-3 and TRBJ2-7): EAGVVQSPRYKIIEKKQPVAFWCNPISGHNTLYWYLQNLGQGPELLIRYENEEAVDDSQLPKDRFSAERLKGVDSTLKIQPAELGDSAVYLCASSSMTGGYEQYFGPGTRLTVT.

The V call is TRBV7-8, the J call TRBJ2-7; D perhaps matches TRBD2 (5 bases). The CDR3 consists of 16 residues. Germline CDR1 SGHVS, CDR2 FQNEAQ. V was shortened by 2 bases and J by 1 base, with 15 bases between the two germline ends. For the CDR3, the DNA is TGTGCCAGCAGCTTATCTGATCCGGGGTCATCCTACGAGCAGTACTTC. Protein sequence: CASSLSDPGSSYEQYF.

The chain recombines TRBV19 with TRBJ2-1, with a possible D match to TRBD2 (5 bases). Germline lookup yields CDR1 LNHDA and CDR2 SQIVND (reference sequence). V lost 5 bases and J 7 bases, leaving 12 bases between the germline ends. This CDR3 is built from 13 residues. The CDR3 spells CASSERASNEQFF. CDR3 coding DNA: TGTGCCAGTAGTGAGAGGGCTTCAAATGAGCAGTTCTTC. The full variable domain, completed using reference TRBV19 and TRBJ2-1, is DGGITQSPKYLFRKEGQNVTLSCEQNLNHDAMYWYRQDPGQGLRLIYYSQIVNDFQKGDIAEGYSVSREKKESFPLTVTSAQKNPTAFYLCASSERASNEQFFGPGTRLTVL.

This clone was observed a few times. The chain employs TRBV6-1 and TRBJ1-1, with TRBD1 identical over 7 bases. The CDR3 totals 13 residues. J gave up 11 bases and V 5 bases, and 11 bases lay outside the gene matches. Germline-derived CDR1 and CDR2 are MNHNS and SASEGT. The CDR3 reads CASSPGQASLAFF. The CDR3 nucleotides are TGTGCCAGCAGTCCCGGACAGGCTTCGCTCGCTTTCTTT.

This clone was picked up one time. V usage is TRBV7-9 and J usage is TRBJ2-1; 11 bases are a match to TRBD2. The V gene end was trimmed by 9 bases and the J gene end by 4 bases; junction bases not matched to a gene: 5. The germline V gene has CDR1 SEHNR and CDR2 FQNEAQ (reference sequence). The CDR3 has 14 amino acids. CDR3 in DNA: TGTGCCAGTTCTACTAGCGGGGGATACAATGAGCAGTTCTTC. This encodes CASSTSGGYNEQFF.

CDR3 sequence reads: CASSHPGQGANEQFF. DNA for the CDR3: TGCGCCAGCAGTCATCCGGGACAGGGGGCGAATGAGCAGTTCTTC. The V and J genes are TRBV23-1 and TRBJ2-1; TRBD1 aligns across 12 bases. TRBV23-1 is sorted into the ORF group, with uncertain function. This CDR3 region has 15 residues. Trimming at V came to 3 bases and at J to 7 bases, leaving 4 bases not matched to a gene.

The CDR3 bases are TGTGCCAGCAGCCGACAGGGGGTGTCCTACGAGCAGTACTTC. This translates into CASSRQGVSYEQYF. The rearrangement joins TRBV7-9 to TRBJ2-7, with 9 bases identical to TRBD1. Germline values: CDR1 SEHNR, CDR2 FQNEAQ (reference sequence). The CDR3 covers 14 residues. Trimming took 5 bases from V and 1 from J; bases not matched to a gene: 3.

This clone was picked up a small number of times. The gene calls are TRBV2 and TRBJ2-1; TRBD1 is a possible D gene (5 bases). The V gene lost 1 base and the J gene lost 3 bases, with 10 bases spanning the gap. Germline V gene data show CDR1 as SNHLY and CDR2 as FYNNEI. This CDR3 region has 15 residues. CDR3 DNA sequence: TGTGCCAGCAGTGAAGGGGGCACTTACTACAATGAGCAGTTCTTC. Its protein is CASSEGGTYYNEQFF.